This TCR beta chain derives from a study of blood T cell repertoires in COVID-19. Original data processing: Amplification with reference gene primers provided the estimates of nucleated cell counts. Using immunoSEQ multiplex PCR, the repertoire was profiled, and TCRdb retains in-frame clones only, with some absent. V, J and clone size are taken as reported in that table, and D and trimming were inferred from the DNA itself. Of around 230,000 clones listed, around 92% were seen once; the top ten hold about 4%. Everyone who took part was about 18 to 89 years old, and they came from 24 US areas. Clinical history reported by participants formed the basis on which cohorts were assigned. CDR3 length equals 13 residues. The germline gives CDR1 SGHAT, CDR2 FQNNGV. V gave up 5 bases and J gave up 11 bases, with 15 bases separating them.

This chain uses TRBV11-2 with TRBJ2-2; possible D gene TRBD1, 6 bases. The source material was PBMCs or T cells enriched from blood (not recorded which). This TCR was sampled from a woman under 40 with acute COVID-19. The CDR3 reads CASSPTGIRELFF. The CDR3 nucleotides are TGTGCCAGCAGCCCAACAGGGATAAGAGAGCTGTTTTTT.